These 10 T cell receptor beta chains originate from one sample sequenced in a study of CD4 T cells in relation to SARS-CoV-2 and coronaviruses. Clones were read by immunoSEQ multiplex PCR, and TCRdb kept only the in-frame ones, dropping some. Here the sample spans approximately 50,000 clones, roughly 94% being singletons. Sequencing was carried out using naive CD4+ T cells from PBMCs. As to subset: naive CD4+ T cells isolated by negative enrichment. These receptors originate from an adult with COVID-19.

CDR3 sequence: CASSLLTPLAGTYNEQFF. In DNA, the CDR3 is TGTGCCAGCAGCTTACTAACCCCCCTAGCGGGAACCTACAATGAGCAGTTCTTC. The chain employs TRBV13 and TRBJ2-1; 9 bases are a match to TRBD2. The CDR3 spans 18 residues. V was pared by 2 bases and J by 2 bases, with 10 bases of the junction left unmatched. Germline CDR1 and CDR2: PRHDT and FYEKMQ (reference sequence).

The gene calls are TRBV12-3 or TRBV12-4 and TRBJ2-4; the D is unclear. Trimming shortened V by 6 bases and J by 11 bases, and 17 bases separated the two germline ends. The CDR3 totals 13 residues. CDR3 residues: CASSKTEVRLQYF. The CDR3, as DNA: TGTGCCAGCAGCAAGACTGAGGTCCGTCTTCAGTACTTC.

The chain employs TRBV11-2 and TRBJ2-1; weak D call: TRBD1 (6 bases). Germline CDR1 is SGHAT and CDR2 is FQNNGV. V lost 2 bases and J lost 5, with 10 bases in between. The CDR3 consists of 14 residues. DNA of the CDR3: TGTGCCAGCAGCTTACGGACAGATCACAATGAGCAGTTCTTC. It translates to CASSLRTDHNEQFF. The variable domain in full, with the rest retrieved from reference TRBV11-2 and TRBJ2-1, is EAGVAQSPRYKIIEKRQSVAFWCNPISGHATLYWYQQILGQGPKLLIQFQNNGVVDDSQLPKDRFSAERLKGVDSTLKIQPAKLEDSAVYLCASSLRTDHNEQFFGPGTRLTVL.

As DNA, the CDR3 is TGTGCCAGCAGTTTGGGCCCGGGGGGCAGGCAGCCCCAGCATTTT. It translates to CASSLGPGGRQPQHF. The chain is built from TRBV28 and TRBJ1-5, with D perhaps matching TRBD1 (6 bases). CDR3 size: 15 residues. The V end was cut by 3 bases, the J end by 7 bases, with 16 bases between. CDR1 is MDHEN, CDR2 SYDVKM, per germline.

This clone was counted a few times. The rearrangement uses TRBV24-1 and TRBJ2-1; no clear D gene. Per the germline V gene, CDR1 is KGHDR and CDR2 is SFDVKD. V was trimmed by 5 bases and J by 6 bases, leaving 13 bases between them. This CDR3 has 14 residues. This CDR3 reads CATSGRPLRNEQFF. The CDR3 DNA reads as TGTGCCACCAGTGGCCGACCGCTGCGCAATGAGCAGTTCTTC.

The V and J genes are TRBV9 and TRBJ2-7; D is tentatively TRBD1 or TRBD2 (5 bases each). Trimming took 5 bases from V and 6 from J, leaving 18 bases between them. This CDR3 is 14 amino acids long. Germline CDR1 is SGDLS and CDR2 is YYNGEE. CDR3 in amino acids: CASSPQGPLSEQYF. The CDR3 DNA reads TGTGCCAGCAGTCCCCAGGGACCACTATCCGAGCAGTACTTC.

The rearrangement uses TRBV18 and TRBJ2-7, with 10 positions matching TRBD1. Trimming took 3 bases from V and 3 from J; bases not matched to a gene: 5. Germline CDR1 is KGHSH and CDR2 is LQKENI. This CDR3 is built from 15 residues. The CDR3 here is CASSPYRDRGYEQYF. The CDR3 bases are TGTGCCAGCTCACCCTACAGGGACAGGGGCTACGAGCAGTACTTC.

The chain employs TRBV7-2 and TRBJ1-2; unclear D gene. This CDR3 comprises 14 residues. V was pared by 3 bases and J by 6 bases, with 14 bases between. Looked up from germline, CDR1 is SGHTA and CDR2 is FQGNSA. The CDR3 DNA is TGTGCCAGCAGCTTTCCCCGCCAATGGGATGGCTACACCTTC. This codes for CASSFPRQWDGYTF.

J is TRBJ2-3 and V is TRBV6-1, with unresolved D. Germline CDR1 is MNHNS and CDR2 is SASEGT. This CDR3 has 15 residues. Trimming removed 1 base at V and 4 bases at J, with 12 bases between. The CDR3: CASSEGVVWSDTQYF. In DNA form, the CDR3 reads TGTGCCAGCAGTGAAGGGGTGGTGTGGTCAGATACGCAGTATTTT.

This rearrangement joins TRBV6-5 to TRBJ2-5; 8 bases fit TRBD1. Germline V lookup: CDR1 MNHEY, CDR2 SVGAGI. The CDR3 covers 14 residues. Trimming cost V 5 bases and J 1 base; bases outside gene matches: 3. The CDR3 DNA follows: TGTGCCAGCAGTCCTGGACAGGGCCAAGAGACCCAGTACTTC. It is translated as CASSPGQGQETQYF.